The present entry profiles one TCR beta chain with its context. The V end lost 1 base, the J end lost 2 bases, and 16 bases lay between the germline ends. The germline V gene has CDR1 SEHNR and CDR2 FQNEAQ (reference sequence). The CDR3 totals 17 residues. The investigators reverse transcribed all of the isolated RNA, so they sequenced expressed TCRB transcripts. Profiled with immunoSEQ multiplex PCR; TCRdb holds only in-frame clones, not every one. The sample yields about 340,000 clones, approximately 8.2% seen once. These data originate in a study of beta chain features in type 1 diabetes. The sample was central memory CD4+ T cells from blood. The TCR comes from a woman between 18 and 29 years old in good health. The gene calls are TRBV7-9 and TRBJ2-3; D is possibly TRBD2 (5 bases). The CDR3 spells CASSLGVRLTDTDTQYF. The CDR3 DNA reads TGTGCCAGCAGCTTAGGCGTCCGACTAACAGACACAGATACGCAGTATTTT.